The 10 T cell receptor beta chains listed next were all sequenced from one sample in a study of identical twins. One entry per CDR3 protein, called by TCRdb with MiXCR from the 5' RACE reads. The table has 1.5 million to 2 million distinct CDR3 sequences, about 32% seen once. The sample taken for sequencing was cord blood. Receptors originate from a newborn girl in good health.

Ten or more counts support this clonotype. The genes are TRBV29-1 and TRBJ2-3, with 11 positions matching TRBD2. There are 13 residues in the CDR3. Germline CDR1 SQVTM, CDR2 ANQGSEA. Trimming took 7 bases from V and 2 from J; bases not matched to a gene: 2. Here the CDR3 reads CSGLAGNTDTQYF. In nucleotides, the CDR3 is TGCAGCGGACTAGCGGGGAACACAGATACGCAGTATTTT.

Only a few counts were recorded for this clonotype. This chain connects TRBV27 to TRBJ2-3; the match to TRBD2 covers 8 bases. The CDR3 runs to 12 residues. V lost 6 bases and J lost 14; bases outside the gene matches: 10. Germline loops: CDR1 MNHEY, CDR2 SMNVEV (reference sequence). CDR3 residues: CASSRPGTRVYF. The DNA for the CDR3 is TGTGCCAGCAGCCGACCCGGGACTAGGGTGTATTTT.

The rearrangement links TRBV12-3 or TRBV12-4 to TRBJ2-7; D perhaps matches TRBD1 (6 bases). This CDR3 region has 14 residues. Trimming left V 9 bases short and J 4 bases short, with 19 bases between. Here the CDR3 DNA reads TGTGCCAGTCAACGGGACACAGGAGCTTACGAGCAGTACTTC. This sequence encodes CASQRDTGAYEQYF.

This clonotype showed up just a few times. This chain uses TRBV6-4 with TRBJ2-6; 12 nucleotides agree with TRBD1. Trimming took 3 bases from V and 3 from J; bases not matched to a gene: 6. CDR3 length: 18 amino acids. CDR1 is MRHNA, CDR2 SNTAGT, per germline. CDR3 sequence: CASSEMGQGANGANVLTF. The DNA of the CDR3 is TGTGCCAGCAGTGAGATGGGACAGGGGGCAAATGGGGCCAACGTCCTGACTTTC.

The J gene is TRBJ1-2, the V gene TRBV18, with 7 bases lining up with TRBD1. With V trimmed by 1 base and J by 2 bases, 4 bases remained unmatched. This CDR3 spans 15 amino acids. Germline V gives CDR1 KGHSH, CDR2 LQKENI. As DNA, the CDR3 is TGTGCCAGCTCACCACAGACAGGGTTCAACTATGGCTACACCTTC. Its protein is CASSPQTGFNYGYTF.

In its sample, this clonotype was seen a few times. V and J are TRBV12-3 or TRBV12-4 and TRBJ2-1, with 12 positions matching TRBD2. The CDR3 has 15 residues. V trimming: 3 bases; J trimming: 9 bases; junction bases outside the gene matches: 6. The DNA for the CDR3 is TGTGCCAGCAGTTTGACTAGCGGGAGCTTTGTTGAGCAGTTCTTC. It specifies CASSLTSGSFVEQFF.

This clonotype was detected a few times. The rearrangement links TRBV5-1 to TRBJ1-4; TRBD1 matches at 7 bases. Losses at the gene ends were 2 bases for V and 3 bases for J; bases not matched to a gene: 4. The length of the CDR3 is 15 residues. Germline CDR1 SGHRS, CDR2 YFSETQ. As DNA, the CDR3 is TGCGCCAGCAGCTTCACCGGGACAGCTAATGAAAAACTGTTTTTT. Encoded protein: CASSFTGTANEKLFF.

The chain couples TRBV19 to TRBJ2-7; the D gene is possibly TRBD2 (5 bases). The CDR3 is 14 residues long. V was pared by 7 bases and J by 1 base, with 14 bases between. Germline V gene sequence: CDR1 LNHDA, CDR2 SQIVND (reference sequence). The CDR3 sequence: CASKLDFSSYEQYF. In nucleotides, the CDR3 is TGTGCCAGTAAATTGGACTTCAGTTCCTACGAGCAGTACTTC.

The chain couples TRBV29-1 to TRBJ1-2, with D uncertain. Germline loops: CDR1 SQVTM, CDR2 ANQGSEA. Trimming pared 3 bases from V and 0 bases from J, leaving 5 bases between. CDR3 length equals 12 residues. In nucleotides, the CDR3 is TGCAGCGTTGATTGCCCTAACTATGGCTACACCTTC. It yields the protein CSVDCPNYGYTF.

The V gene is TRBV20-1, the J gene TRBJ1-2; no firm D call. Germline CDR1 reads DFQATT; CDR2 reads SNEGSKA (reference sequence). The CDR3 loop spans 14 amino acids. Between the trimmed V and J ends, which lost 3 bases and 5 bases, there was a span of 16 bases. The CDR3 loop is CSARGFLKAYGYTF. The CDR3 nucleotides are TGCAGTGCTAGGGGGTTCCTGAAAGCTTATGGCTACACCTTC.